The entry below gives a single T cell receptor beta chain sequence along with its context. Its target is unknown. CDR1 and CDR2 from the germline V gene are SGHVS and FQNEAQ. The CDR3 sequence is 17 residues long. The V gene end was trimmed by 1 base and the J gene end by 0 bases; junction bases not matched to a gene: 8. This sample is part of a study of T cell responses to AZD1222 COVID-19 vaccine. Profiling relied on immunoSEQ multiplex PCR, and the TCRdb table lists in-frame clones only, not all of them. The table has roughly 140,000 clones, 85% to 95% seen once. Overall study findings and caveats: Increases in Spike-specific TCR breadth and depth were seen after two AZD1222 doses. Just 5 to 7 people given AZD1222 tested seropositive at baseline.

This rearrangement joins TRBV7-8 to TRBJ2-7; 8 bases are a match to TRBD1. The starting material was peripheral blood, obtained 28 days after the second AZD1222 dose. The origin of this receptor is an adult who received the AZD1222 COVID-19 vaccine. CDR3 nucleotides: TGTGCCAGCAGCTTAGGGTGGGGACAGGCGAGCTCCTACGAGCAGTACTTC. This translates into CASSLGWGQASSYEQYF.